These T cell receptor beta chains were read from a single sample in a study of cytomegalovirus exposure and HLA in healthy donors. TCRdb's table, derived via immunoSEQ multiplex PCR, lists solely in-frame clones and lacks some. Among roughly 80,000 clones listed, 62% were seen once. The sample was PBMCs. These receptors were taken from a male donor in good health and CMV-seropositive. The conserved cysteine and the conserved F or W are not part of the CDR3 here. Fields, in order: V gene, J gene, CDR3 protein.

v_call: TRBV7-9; j_call: TRBJ2-5; cdr3_aa: ASSFQTPTGQETQY
v_call: TRBV7-9; j_call: TRBJ2-7; cdr3_aa: ASSSGTSSFYEQY
v_call: TRBV6-4; j_call: TRBJ2-1; cdr3_aa: ASSNNQVAGVHEQF
v_call: TRBV6-4; j_call: TRBJ2-1; cdr3_aa: ASGRDSTRGEQF
v_call: TRBV27; j_call: TRBJ2-1; cdr3_aa: ASSLSGGGGNNEQF
v_call: TRBV19; j_call: TRBJ2-3; cdr3_aa: ASSKTNTDTQY
v_call: TRBV30; j_call: TRBJ2-2; cdr3_aa: AWSSRYDGELF
v_call: TRBV7-2; j_call: TRBJ1-3; cdr3_aa: ASSPDGVLGSGNTIY
v_call: TRBV11-1; j_call: TRBJ2-6; cdr3_aa: ASSLVRQQGPSGANVLT
v_call: TRBV7-8; j_call: TRBJ2-7; cdr3_aa: ASSSTKGVTY
v_call: TRBV27; j_call: TRBJ1-1; cdr3_aa: ASSQGTSANTEAF
v_call: TRBV2; j_call: TRBJ2-7; cdr3_aa: ARQTSGTSYEQY
v_call: TRBV5-6; j_call: TRBJ2-7; cdr3_aa: ASSSPTGHYEQY
v_call: TRBV6-6; j_call: TRBJ2-7; cdr3_aa: ASSYGTVYEQY
v_call: TRBV28; j_call: TRBJ1-1; cdr3_aa: ASSFRGMRTEAF
v_call: TRBV11-2; j_call: TRBJ1-2; cdr3_aa: ASSRDFPGYGYT
v_call: TRBV29-1; j_call: TRBJ2-7; cdr3_aa: SVGTGLGEQY
v_call: TRBV9; j_call: TRBJ2-1; cdr3_aa: ASSVAGGGSYNEQF
v_call: TRBV7-9; j_call: TRBJ1-2; cdr3_aa: ASSLSDGYT
v_call: TRBV6-5; j_call: TRBJ2-1; cdr3_aa: ASMTGAYNEQF